Below are 19 T cell receptor beta chains sequenced from a single sample in a study of T cells after yellow fever vaccination (dated by TCRdb to the late 2010s). The label giving this sample's treatment or condition can be read as: live attenuated yellow fever vaccine strain. Receptor amplification or capture employed 5' RACE. Reads for this sample came from an Illumina NovaSeq 6000. In TCRdb, the public reads were trimmed at Q25 with fastp and aligned with MiXCR, with productive beta chains retained. Every entry covers one CDR3 protein and lists the most common genes and DNA from its rows. The sample contains some 320,000 distinct CDR3 sequences, 7.5% to 9.5% of them found a single time. The biggest ten clones account for approximately 3.5% of the sample. The sequencing used CD4+ T cells sorted from PBMCs, collected 5 days after the yellow fever booster vaccination. The receptors were sampled from a man younger than 35 who received the YFV17D yellow fever vaccine.

This rearrangement joins TRBV20-1 to TRBJ2-2, with TRBD2 identical over 12 bases. The CDR3 is 17 amino acids. V lost 3 bases and J lost 3; bases outside the gene matches: 8. CDR1 is DFQATT and CDR2 is SNEGSKA in the germline V gene (reference sequence). The CDR3 loop reads CSASKLAGGPDTGELFF. The CDR3 DNA follows: TGCAGTGCTAGTAAGCTAGCGGGGGGGCCCGACACCGGGGAGCTGTTTTTT.

This clonotype appeared many times. The chain links TRBV7-3 to TRBJ1-4; D gene ambiguous. This CDR3 region has 15 residues. Trimming shortened V by 5 bases and J by 0 bases, and 10 bases separated the two germline ends. Per germline, CDR1 SGHTA and CDR2 FQGTGA. The CDR3 spells CASSGNSATNEKLFF. As DNA, the CDR3 is TGTGCCAGCAGCGGTAACAGCGCAACTAATGAAAAACTGTTTTTT.

In its sample, this clonotype was seen a few times. The chain joins TRBV20-1 to TRBJ2-6, with a possible D match to TRBD1 (5 bases). The length of the CDR3 is 15 residues. V gave up 4 bases and J gave up 0 bases, with 10 bases separating them. Germline CDR1 and CDR2: DFQATT and SNEGSKA (reference sequence). The CDR3 DNA follows: TGCAGTGCTATAGACAGCGCCTCTGGGGCCAACGTCCTGACTTTC. As protein: CSAIDSASGANVLTF.

The chain is built from TRBV9 and TRBJ1-2, with D possibly matching TRBD1 (6 bases). Per the germline V gene, CDR1 is SGDLS and CDR2 is YYNGEE. V lost 3 bases to trimming and J lost 4 bases, with 16 bases between them. The CDR3 consists of 15 residues. The CDR3 spells CASSGKDRRLYGYTF. The CDR3 DNA reads as TGTGCCAGCAGCGGAAAGGACAGACGCCTCTATGGCTACACCTTC.

This clonotype was seen ten or more times. V and J are TRBV12-3 or TRBV12-4 and TRBJ2-3, with 9 nucleotides matching TRBD2. The CDR3 runs 14 residues. V shed 7 bases and J 0 bases; nucleotides not matched to a gene: 2. Here the CDR3 reads CASISGGSTDTQYF. Written as DNA, the CDR3 is TGTGCCAGCATCAGCGGGGGGAGCACAGATACGCAGTATTTT.

This clonotype was recorded at least ten times. The chain recombines TRBV5-1 with TRBJ2-5; perhaps TRBD2 as D (5 bases). The germline V gene encodes CDR1 SGHRS and CDR2 YFSETQ. V was pared by 5 bases and J by 1 base, with 12 bases between. The CDR3 covers 14 residues. The CDR3 sequence: CASRPGGRQETQYF. CDR3 nucleotides: TGCGCCAGCAGGCCGGGCGGGCGCCAAGAGACCCAGTACTTC.

This chain links TRBV12-5 with TRBJ1-2; the match to TRBD1 covers 7 bases. The V gene's germline CDR1 is LGHNT and CDR2 FRNRAP. Germline trimming cut 4 bases from V and 5 bases from J; bases unmatched to any gene: 7. The CDR3 runs 14 residues. CDR3 sequence reads: CASGWAGGMYGYTF. For the CDR3, the DNA is TGTGCTAGTGGTTGGGCAGGGGGGATGTATGGCTACACCTTC.

A few counts support this clonotype. This chain uses TRBV4-3 with TRBJ1-3; D gene uncertain. The germline CDR1 and CDR2 sequences are LGHNA and YSLEER. This CDR3 has 19 residues. The V end lost 0 bases, the J end lost 3 bases, and 21 bases lay between the germline ends. The DNA for the CDR3 is TGCGCCAGCAGCCAAGAATGGTCCGGCCTCTACAGCTTTGGAAACACCATATATTTT. It encodes CASSQEWSGLYSFGNTIYF.

This clonotype was seen a few times. V and J are TRBV5-1 and TRBJ2-5; possible D gene TRBD2, 6 bases. V lost 1 base and J lost 0, with 10 bases in between. The CDR3 has 15 residues. Germline values: CDR1 SGHRS, CDR2 YFSETQ. The CDR3 region has the DNA TGCGCCAGCAGCTTGTCGCCTAGCGACCAAGAGACCCAGTACTTC. Residues: CASSLSPSDQETQYF.

The chain links TRBV15 to TRBJ1-4; D unresolved. Deletions cut 0 bases from V and 4 bases from J, with 6 bases between. Germline V lookup: CDR1 LNHNV, CDR2 YYDKDF (reference sequence). The CDR3 is 14 amino acids. The CDR3 region has the DNA TGTGCCACCAGCAGAGACCGGTTTAATGAAAAACTGTTTTTT. It is translated as CATSRDRFNEKLFF.

This clonotype was found a few times. V is TRBV29-1 and J is TRBJ2-3, with 16 bases that match TRBD2. The CDR3 covers 14 residues. With 7 bases clipped from V and 6 bases from J, the junction kept 4 bases outside the gene matches. In germline, CDR1 is SQVTM, CDR2 ANQGSEA. CDR3 sequence reads: CSGPGLAGGDTQYF. CDR3 coding DNA: TGCAGCGGCCCGGGACTAGCGGGGGGGGATACGCAGTATTTT.

The chain is built from TRBV5-4 and TRBJ1-1, with TRBD1 matching 7 bases. Losses at the gene ends were 3 bases for V and 2 bases for J; bases not matched to a gene: 7. The CDR3 has 15 residues. Germline CDR1 is SGHNT and CDR2 is YYREEE (reference sequence). The CDR3 DNA sequence: TGTGCCAGCAGCTCAGCGTCAGGGGGAAACACTGAAGCTTTCTTT. Translated, it gives CASSSASGGNTEAFF.

This clonotype was recorded a few times. The rearrangement links TRBV20-1 to TRBJ1-1; TRBD1 is a possible D gene (6 bases). Deletions cut 4 bases from V and 5 bases from J, with 20 bases between. CDR1 and CDR2 from the germline V gene are DFQATT and SNEGSKA (reference sequence). CDR3 size: 15 residues. The CDR3: CSATDRRKGGTEAFF. DNA of the CDR3: TGCAGTGCTACCGACAGGCGCAAAGGGGGTACTGAAGCTTTCTTT.

This chain uses TRBV4-3 with TRBJ1-5; no definite D call. Germline CDR1 and CDR2: LGHNA and YSLEER. V was shortened by 0 bases and J by 7 bases, with 13 bases between the two germline ends. The CDR3 runs 15 residues. In DNA, the CDR3 is TGCGCCAGCAGCCAAGATGCGGCAGGAATACAGCCCCAGCATTTT. Translation gives CASSQDAAGIQPQHF.

This clonotype showed up just a few times. The chain joins TRBV20-1 to TRBJ1-2; weak D call: TRBD1 (5 bases). V lost 0 bases and J lost 4, with 9 bases in between. Germline values: CDR1 DFQATT, CDR2 SNEGSKA (reference sequence). The CDR3 spans 13 residues. The CDR3 sequence: CSARETVSYGYTF. The CDR3 bases are TGCAGTGCTAGAGAGACAGTTAGCTATGGCTACACCTTC.

The table lists this clonotype with a few counts. This chain joins TRBV5-4 and TRBJ2-3; D is unclear. CDR3 length equals 16 residues. Germline V gene lookup returns CDR1 SGHNT and CDR2 YYREEE (reference sequence). The V and J ends lost 4 bases and 0 bases respectively, with 15 bases between them. The CDR3 bases are TGTGCCAGCAGCCCGGGCTCTCTTCGCAGCACAGATACGCAGTATTTT. Its translation: CASSPGSLRSTDTQYF.

In nucleotides, the CDR3 is TGTGCCTGGAGTGTAACCCCCGCTCTAGGCTACACCTTC. Translated, it gives CAWSVTPALGYTF. The rearrangement links TRBV30 to TRBJ1-2; no reliable D call. Trimming took off 0 bases at V and 8 bases at J, with 13 bases between the two ends. CDR1 is GTSNPN, CDR2 SVGIG, per germline (reference sequence). The CDR3 sequence is 13 residues long.

The V call is TRBV20-1, the J call TRBJ2-7; 9 nucleotides agree with TRBD2. CDR3 size: 14 residues. Germline V gene sequence: CDR1 DFQATT, CDR2 SNEGSKA (reference sequence). V lost 2 bases and J lost 6; bases outside the gene matches: 8. This CDR3 is CSARRSGGNSEQYV. The CDR3 DNA follows: TGCAGTGCTAGAAGGAGCGGGGGGAATAGCGAGCAGTACGTC.

The chain is built from TRBV6-5 and TRBJ2-3; tentative D call: TRBD1 (7 bases). The CDR3 extends over 16 amino acids. The V end was cut by 5 bases, the J end by 2 bases, with 17 bases between. Germline values: CDR1 MNHEY, CDR2 SVGAGI. As DNA, the CDR3 is TGTGCCAGCAGTAGGAACGGAGGGGGCTACACAGATACGCAGTATTTT. Its translation: CASSRNGGGYTDTQYF.